This TCR beta chain appears in the sequencing data of a study of cytomegalovirus exposure and HLA in healthy donors. Background on the study: Among the 398 genotyped donors, over 70% were placed in the Caucasian-associated ancestry cluster.

The PCR made use of 60 Vbeta and 13 Jbeta primers. The protocol was immunoSEQ multiplex PCR, while the TCRdb copy is restricted to in-frame clones and leaves out a portion. Among about 140,000 clones listed, 77% were seen once. V lost 6 bases, J lost 4 bases, and 4 bases stayed unmatched. Germline V CDR1 and CDR2: SNHLY, FYNNEI. The CDR3 spans 15 residues. The chain employs TRBV2 and TRBJ2-1; 12 nucleotides align to TRBD2. The clonotype comes from a woman aged 45-65 years in good health and CMV-seronegative. Sequenced: PBMCs. The chain's CDR3 is CASRLAGGPYNEQFF. The CDR3 coding sequence is TGTGCCAGCAGGCTAGCGGGGGGGCCTTACAATGAGCAGTTCTTC.